This TCR beta chain was profiled in a study of a mutant IDH1 vaccine in newly diagnosed glioma. About the study: Of treated patients, approximately 60% were men and approximately 40% women, averaging roughly 42 years. Earlier treatment was radiotherapy, temozolomide, or both, with most getting both.

General study results and limits: No link was apparently found between pseudoprogression and changes in top peripheral T cell clonotypes.

The CDR3 length is 17 residues. V lost 3 bases and J lost 1; bases outside the gene matches: 3. Germline lookup yields CDR1 SGHRS and CDR2 YFSETQ. As to this clone: The antigen is undetermined.

Time point here: baseline, week 1 (first vaccination visit). Treatment of the sample: pre-vaccination baseline after standard-of-care therapy. Assay: immunoSEQ multiplex PCR; the TCRdb copy retains only in-frame clones and omits some. Found here are some 38,000 clones, roughly 78% of them singletons; the top ten hold roughly 9%. Sequences were derived from PBMCs, sampled from a glioma patient treated with radiotherapy, temozolomide or both. J is TRBJ2-3 and V is TRBV5-1, with 15 bases identical to TRBD2. The TCR sequence derives from a man aged 35-49 years with glioma. Some clones in this sample may be carry-over from other donors' samples. CDR3 DNA: TGCGCCAGCAGCTCCGGGACTAGCGGGGGGCGCACAGATACGCAGTATTTT. It is translated as CASSSGTSGGRTDTQYF.